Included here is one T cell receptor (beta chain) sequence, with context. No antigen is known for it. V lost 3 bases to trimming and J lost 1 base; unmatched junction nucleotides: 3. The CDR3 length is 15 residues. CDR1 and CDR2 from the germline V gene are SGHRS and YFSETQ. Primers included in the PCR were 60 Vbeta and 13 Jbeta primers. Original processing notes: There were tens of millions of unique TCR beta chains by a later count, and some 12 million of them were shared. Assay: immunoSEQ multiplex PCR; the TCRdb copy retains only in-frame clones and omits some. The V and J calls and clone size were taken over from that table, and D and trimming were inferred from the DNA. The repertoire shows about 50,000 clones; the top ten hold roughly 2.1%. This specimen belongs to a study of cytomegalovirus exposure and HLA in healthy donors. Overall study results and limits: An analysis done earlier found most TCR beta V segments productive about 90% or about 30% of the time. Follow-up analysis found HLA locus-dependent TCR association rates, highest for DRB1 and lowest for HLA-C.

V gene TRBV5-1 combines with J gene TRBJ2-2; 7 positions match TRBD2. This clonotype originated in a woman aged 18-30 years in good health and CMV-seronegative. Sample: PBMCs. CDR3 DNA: TGCGCCAGCAGCTCCGGCGGGGGGAACACCGGGGAGCTGTTTTTT. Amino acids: CASSSGGGNTGELFF.